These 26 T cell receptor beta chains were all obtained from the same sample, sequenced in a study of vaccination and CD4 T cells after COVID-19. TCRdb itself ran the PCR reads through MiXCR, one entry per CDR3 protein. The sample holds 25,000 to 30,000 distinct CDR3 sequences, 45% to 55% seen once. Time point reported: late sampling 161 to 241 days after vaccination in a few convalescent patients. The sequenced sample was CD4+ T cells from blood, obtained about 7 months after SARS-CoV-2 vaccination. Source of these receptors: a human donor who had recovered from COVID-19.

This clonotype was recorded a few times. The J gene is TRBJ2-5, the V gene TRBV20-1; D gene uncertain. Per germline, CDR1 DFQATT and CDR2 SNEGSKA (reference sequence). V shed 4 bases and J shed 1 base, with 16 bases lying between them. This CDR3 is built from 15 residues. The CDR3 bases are TGCAGTGCTACGGTCTCGGGCAGCCTCCAAGAGACCCAGTACTTC. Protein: CSATVSGSLQETQYF.

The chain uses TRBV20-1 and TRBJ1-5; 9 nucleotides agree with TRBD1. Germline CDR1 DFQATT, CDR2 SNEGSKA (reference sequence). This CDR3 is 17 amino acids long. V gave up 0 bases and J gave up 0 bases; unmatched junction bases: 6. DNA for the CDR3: TGCAGTGCTAGAGATACGGGACAGGGTCTTAGCAATCAGCCCCAGCATTTT. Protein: CSARDTGQGLSNQPQHF.

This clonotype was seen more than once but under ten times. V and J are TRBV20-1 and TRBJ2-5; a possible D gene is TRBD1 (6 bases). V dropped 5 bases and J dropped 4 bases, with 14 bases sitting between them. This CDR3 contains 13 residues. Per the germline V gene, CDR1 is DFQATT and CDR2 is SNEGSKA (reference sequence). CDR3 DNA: TGCAGTGCTCTTAACAGGGTGGGAGAGACCCAGTACTTC. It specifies CSALNRVGETQYF.

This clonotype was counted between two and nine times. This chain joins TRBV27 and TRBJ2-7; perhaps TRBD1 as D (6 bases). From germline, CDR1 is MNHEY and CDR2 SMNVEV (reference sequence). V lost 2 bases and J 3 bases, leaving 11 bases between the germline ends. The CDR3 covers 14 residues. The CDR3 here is CASSLGTLGYEQYF. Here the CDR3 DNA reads TGTGCCAGCAGTTTAGGGACACTAGGCTACGAGCAGTACTTC.

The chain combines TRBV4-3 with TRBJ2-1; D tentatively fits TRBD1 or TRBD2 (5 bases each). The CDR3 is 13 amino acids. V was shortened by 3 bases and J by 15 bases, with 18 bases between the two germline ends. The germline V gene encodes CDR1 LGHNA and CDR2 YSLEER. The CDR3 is CASSQDPRGRAFF. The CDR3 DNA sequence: TGCGCCAGCAGCCAGGACCCCCGGGGCCGGGCGTTCTTC.

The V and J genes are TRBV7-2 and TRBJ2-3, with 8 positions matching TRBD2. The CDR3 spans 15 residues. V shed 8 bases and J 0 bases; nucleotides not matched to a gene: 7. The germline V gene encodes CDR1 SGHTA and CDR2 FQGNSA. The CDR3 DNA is TGTGCCAGCGGAGCGGGAGTGGTAAGCACAGATACGCAGTATTTT. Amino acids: CASGAGVVSTDTQYF.

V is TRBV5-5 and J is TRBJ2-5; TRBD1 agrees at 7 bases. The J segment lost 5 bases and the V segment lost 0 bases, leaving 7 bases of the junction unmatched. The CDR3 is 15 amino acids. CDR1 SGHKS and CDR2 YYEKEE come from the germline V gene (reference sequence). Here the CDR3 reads CASSLGQGLMETQYF. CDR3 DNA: TGTGCCAGCAGCTTGGGACAGGGTTTGATGGAGACCCAGTACTTC.

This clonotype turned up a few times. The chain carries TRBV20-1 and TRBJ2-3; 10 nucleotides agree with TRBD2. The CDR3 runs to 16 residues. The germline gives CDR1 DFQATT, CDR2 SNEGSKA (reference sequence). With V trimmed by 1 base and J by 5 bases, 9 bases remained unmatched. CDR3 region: CSARAGTSGKIDTQYF. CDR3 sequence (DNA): TGCAGTGCTAGAGCCGGAACTAGCGGGAAAATAGATACGCAGTATTTT.

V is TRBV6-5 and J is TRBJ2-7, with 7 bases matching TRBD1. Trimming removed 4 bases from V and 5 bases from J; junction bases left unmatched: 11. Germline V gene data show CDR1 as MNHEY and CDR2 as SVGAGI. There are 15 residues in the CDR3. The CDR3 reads CASSSPNRGTDEQYF. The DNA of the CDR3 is TGTGCCAGCAGTTCCCCGAACAGGGGAACCGACGAGCAGTACTTC.

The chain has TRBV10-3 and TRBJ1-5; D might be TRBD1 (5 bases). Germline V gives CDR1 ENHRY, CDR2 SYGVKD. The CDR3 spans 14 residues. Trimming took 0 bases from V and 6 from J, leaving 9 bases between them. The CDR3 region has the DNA TGTGCCATCAGTGAGTCTGCGGGACGTCAGCCCCAGCATTTT. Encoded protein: CAISESAGRQPQHF.

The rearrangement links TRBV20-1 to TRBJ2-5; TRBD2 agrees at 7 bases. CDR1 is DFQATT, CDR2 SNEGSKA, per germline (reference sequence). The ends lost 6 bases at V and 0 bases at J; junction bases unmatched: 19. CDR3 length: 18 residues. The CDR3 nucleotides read TGCAGTGCCCCCGCCGGCTTAGCGGGCTCTATGTACCAAGAGACCCAGTACTTC. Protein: CSAPAGLAGSMYQETQYF.

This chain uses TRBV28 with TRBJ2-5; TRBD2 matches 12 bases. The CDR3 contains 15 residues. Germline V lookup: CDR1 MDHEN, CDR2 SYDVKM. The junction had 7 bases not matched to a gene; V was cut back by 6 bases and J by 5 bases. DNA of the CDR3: TGTGCCAGCAGCGATCGACTAGCGGGAGATGAGACCCAGTACTTC. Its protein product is CASSDRLAGDETQYF.

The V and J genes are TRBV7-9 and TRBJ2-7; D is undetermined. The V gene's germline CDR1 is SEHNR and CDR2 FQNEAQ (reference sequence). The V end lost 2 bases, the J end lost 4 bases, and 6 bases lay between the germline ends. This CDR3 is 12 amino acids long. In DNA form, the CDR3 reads TGTGCCAGCAGCTTATTTGGGTACGAGCAGTACTTC. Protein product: CASSLFGYEQYF. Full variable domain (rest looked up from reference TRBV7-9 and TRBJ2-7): DTGVSQNPRHKITKRGQNVTFRCDPISEHNRLYWYRQTLGQGPEFLTYFQNEAQLEKSRLLSDRFSAERPKGSFSTLEIQRTEQGDSAMYLCASSLFGYEQYFGPGTRLTVT.

The CDR3 protein is CASSKWDSLEESPLHF. For the CDR3, the DNA is TGTGCCAGCAGCAAGTGGGACAGCCTTGAGGAGTCACCCCTCCACTTT. The chain recombines TRBV5-4 with TRBJ1-6; the match to TRBD1 covers 7 bases. This CDR3 has 16 residues. V lost 4 bases to trimming and J lost 10 bases; unmatched junction nucleotides: 14. CDR1 is SGHNT and CDR2 is YYREEE in the germline V gene (reference sequence).

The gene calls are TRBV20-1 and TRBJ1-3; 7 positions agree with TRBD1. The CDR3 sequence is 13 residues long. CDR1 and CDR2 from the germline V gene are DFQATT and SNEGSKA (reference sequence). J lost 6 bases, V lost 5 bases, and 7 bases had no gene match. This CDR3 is CSAAGTETNTIYF. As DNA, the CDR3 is TGCAGTGCTGCCGGGACAGAGACAAACACCATATATTTT.

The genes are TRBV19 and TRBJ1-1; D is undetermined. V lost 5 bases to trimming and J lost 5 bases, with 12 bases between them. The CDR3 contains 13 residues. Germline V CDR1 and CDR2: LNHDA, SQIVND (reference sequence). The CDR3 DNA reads TGTGCCAGTAGTCTAGCCCTGGGGACTGAAGCTTTCTTT. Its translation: CASSLALGTEAFF.

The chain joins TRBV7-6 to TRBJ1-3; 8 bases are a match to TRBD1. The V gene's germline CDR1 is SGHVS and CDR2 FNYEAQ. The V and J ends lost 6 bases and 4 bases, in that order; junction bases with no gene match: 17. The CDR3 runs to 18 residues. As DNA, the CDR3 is TGTGCCAGCAGTCGAAGCCCGGGACAGGTGGCTTCCGGAAACACCATATATTTT. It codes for CASSRSPGQVASGNTIYF.

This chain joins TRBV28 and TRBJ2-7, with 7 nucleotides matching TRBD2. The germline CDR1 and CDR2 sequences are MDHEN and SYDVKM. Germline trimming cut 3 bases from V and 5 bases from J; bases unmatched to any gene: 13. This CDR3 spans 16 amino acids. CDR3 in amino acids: CASSFRREGLGNEQYF. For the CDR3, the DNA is TGTGCCAGCAGTTTTAGGAGGGAGGGCCTTGGGAACGAGCAGTACTTC.

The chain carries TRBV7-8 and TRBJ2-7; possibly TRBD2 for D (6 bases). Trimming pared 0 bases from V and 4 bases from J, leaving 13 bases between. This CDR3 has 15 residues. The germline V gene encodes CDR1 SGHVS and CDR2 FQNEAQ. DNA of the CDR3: TGTGCCAGCAGCTTAGCTGGACTATCCCTTTACGAGCAGTACTTC. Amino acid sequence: CASSLAGLSLYEQYF.

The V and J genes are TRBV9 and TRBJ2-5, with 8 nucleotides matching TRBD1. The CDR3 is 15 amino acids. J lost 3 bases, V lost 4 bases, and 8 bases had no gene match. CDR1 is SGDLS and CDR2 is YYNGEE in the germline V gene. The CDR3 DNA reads TGTGCCAGCAGCCCCTCCGGACAGGGCAAAGAGACCCAGTACTTC. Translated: CASSPSGQGKETQYF. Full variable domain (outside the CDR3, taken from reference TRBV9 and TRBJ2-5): DSGVTQTPKHLITATGQRVTLRCSPRSGDLSVYWYQQSLDQGLQFLIQYYNGEERAKGNILERFSAQQFPDLHSELNLSSLELGDSALYFCASSPSGQGKETQYFGPGTRLLVL.

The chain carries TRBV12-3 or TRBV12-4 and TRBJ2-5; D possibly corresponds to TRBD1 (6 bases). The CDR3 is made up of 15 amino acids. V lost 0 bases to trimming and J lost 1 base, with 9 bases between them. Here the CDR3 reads CASSLADRPQETQYF. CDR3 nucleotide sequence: TGTGCCAGCAGTTTAGCCGACAGGCCCCAAGAGACCCAGTACTTC.

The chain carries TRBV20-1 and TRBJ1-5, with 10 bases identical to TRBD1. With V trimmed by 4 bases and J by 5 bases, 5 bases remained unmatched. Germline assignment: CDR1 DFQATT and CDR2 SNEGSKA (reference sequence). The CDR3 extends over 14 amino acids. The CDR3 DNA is TGCAGTGCTATACCCGGGACAGGGGATCAGCCCCAGCATTTT. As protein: CSAIPGTGDQPQHF.

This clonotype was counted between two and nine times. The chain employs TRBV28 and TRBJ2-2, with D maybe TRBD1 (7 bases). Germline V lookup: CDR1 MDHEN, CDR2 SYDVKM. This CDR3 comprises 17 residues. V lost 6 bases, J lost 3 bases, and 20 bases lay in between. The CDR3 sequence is CASSARRGRTYTGELFF. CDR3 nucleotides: TGTGCCAGCAGCGCTCGGAGGGGGCGAACTTACACCGGGGAGCTGTTTTTT.

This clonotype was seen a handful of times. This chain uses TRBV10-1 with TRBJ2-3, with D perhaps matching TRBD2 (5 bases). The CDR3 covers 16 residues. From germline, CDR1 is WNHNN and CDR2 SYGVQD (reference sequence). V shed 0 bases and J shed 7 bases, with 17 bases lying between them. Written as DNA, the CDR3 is TGCGCCAGCAGTGAGTCACGTCTGGGGAGCCGATATACGCAGTATTTT. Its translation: CASSESRLGSRYTQYF.

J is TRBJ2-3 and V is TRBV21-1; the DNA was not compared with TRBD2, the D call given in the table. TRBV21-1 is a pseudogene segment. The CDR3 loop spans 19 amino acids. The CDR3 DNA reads TGTGCCAGCAGCAAAGGTAAGTACGCTAGCGGGAGTGGCACAGATACGCAGTATTTT. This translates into CASSKGKYASGSGTDTQYF.

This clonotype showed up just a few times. The CDR3 nucleotides read TGTGCCAGCAGCCAAGAGACAGGGGAGGCCTACGAGCAGTACTTC. It translates to CASSQETGEAYEQYF. V is TRBV4-2 and J is TRBJ2-7; the match to TRBD1 covers 8 bases. The germline V gene encodes CDR1 LGHNA and CDR2 YNFKEQ. The CDR3 spans 15 residues. V shed 0 bases, J shed 2 bases, and the junction held 3 bases outside the gene matches.